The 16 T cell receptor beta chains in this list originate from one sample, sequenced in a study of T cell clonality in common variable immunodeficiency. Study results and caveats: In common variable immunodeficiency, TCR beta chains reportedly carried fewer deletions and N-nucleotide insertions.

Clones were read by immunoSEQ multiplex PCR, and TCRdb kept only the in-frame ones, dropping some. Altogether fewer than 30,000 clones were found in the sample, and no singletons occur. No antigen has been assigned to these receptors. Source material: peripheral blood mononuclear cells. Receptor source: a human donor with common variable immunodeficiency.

The CDR3 loop is CASSPRQGNYGYTF. The sequenced CDR3 bases are TGTGCCAGCAGCCCTAGACAGGGGAACTATGGC. V is TRBV7-2 and J is TRBJ1-2, with 8 bases identical to TRBD1. From the germline J gene comes the end of the CDR3, since the read stops 3 residues before it. Germline V gene data show CDR1 as SGHTA and CDR2 as FQGNSA. The length of the CDR3 is 14 residues. V lost 5 bases and J lost 2; bases outside the gene matches: 4.

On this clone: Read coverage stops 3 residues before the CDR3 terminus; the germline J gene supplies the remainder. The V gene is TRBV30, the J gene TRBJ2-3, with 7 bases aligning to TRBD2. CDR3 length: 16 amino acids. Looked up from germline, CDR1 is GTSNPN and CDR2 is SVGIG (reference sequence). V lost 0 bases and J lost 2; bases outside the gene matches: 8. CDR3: CAWSVGTSEITDTQYF. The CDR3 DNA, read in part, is TGTGCCTGGAGTGTAGGAACTAGCGAGATCACAGATACG.

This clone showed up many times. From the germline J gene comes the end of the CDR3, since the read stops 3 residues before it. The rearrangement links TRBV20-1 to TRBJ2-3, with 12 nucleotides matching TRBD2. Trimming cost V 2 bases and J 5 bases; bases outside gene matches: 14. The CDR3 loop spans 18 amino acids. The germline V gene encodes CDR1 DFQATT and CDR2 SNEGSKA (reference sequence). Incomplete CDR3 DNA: TGCAGTGCTAGACCCACTGGGTTCCTAGCGGGAGGGGGAGATACG. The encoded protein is CSARPTGFLAGGGDT. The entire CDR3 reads CSARPTGFLAGGGDTQYF.

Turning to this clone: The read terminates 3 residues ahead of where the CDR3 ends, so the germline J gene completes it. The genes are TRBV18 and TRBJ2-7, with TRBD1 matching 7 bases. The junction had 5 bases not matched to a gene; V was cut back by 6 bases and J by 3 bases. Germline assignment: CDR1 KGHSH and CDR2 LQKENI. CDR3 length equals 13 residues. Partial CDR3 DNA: TGTGCCAGCTCGAGGGGGCAGTTCTACGAG. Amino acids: CASSRGQFYE. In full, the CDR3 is CASSRGQFYEQYF.

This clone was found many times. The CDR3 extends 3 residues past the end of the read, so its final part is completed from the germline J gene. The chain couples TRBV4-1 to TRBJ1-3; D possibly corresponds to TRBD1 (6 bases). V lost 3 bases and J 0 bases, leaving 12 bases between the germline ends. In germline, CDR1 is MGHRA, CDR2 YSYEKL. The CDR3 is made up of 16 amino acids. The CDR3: CASSQATGSSGNTIYF. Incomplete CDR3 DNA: TGCGCCAGCAGCCAGGCCACAGGGAGCTCTGGAAACACC.

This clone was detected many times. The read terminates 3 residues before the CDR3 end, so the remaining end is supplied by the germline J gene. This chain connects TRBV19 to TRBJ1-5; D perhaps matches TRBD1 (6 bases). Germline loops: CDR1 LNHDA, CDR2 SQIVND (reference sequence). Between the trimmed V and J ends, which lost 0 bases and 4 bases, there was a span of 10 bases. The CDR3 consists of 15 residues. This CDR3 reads CASSIEPQGNQPQHF. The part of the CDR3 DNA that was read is TGTGCCAGTAGTATAGAGCCACAGGGAAATCAGCCC.

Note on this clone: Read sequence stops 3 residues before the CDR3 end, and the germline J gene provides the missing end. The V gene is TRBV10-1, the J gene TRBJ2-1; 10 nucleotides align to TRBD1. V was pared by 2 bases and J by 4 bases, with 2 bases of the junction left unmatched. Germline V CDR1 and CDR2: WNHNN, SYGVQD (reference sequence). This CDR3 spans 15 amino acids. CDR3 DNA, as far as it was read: TGCGCCAGCAGTGAGATGGGACAGGGGTACAATGAG. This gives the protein CASSEMGQGYNE. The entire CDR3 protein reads CASSEMGQGYNEQFF.

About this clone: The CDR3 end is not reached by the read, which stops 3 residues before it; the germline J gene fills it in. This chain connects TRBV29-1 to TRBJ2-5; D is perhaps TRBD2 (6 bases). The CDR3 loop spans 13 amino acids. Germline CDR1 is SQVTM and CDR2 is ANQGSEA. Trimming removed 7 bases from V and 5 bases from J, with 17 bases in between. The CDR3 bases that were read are TGCAGCGGGGGACTGGCGATTGGGGAGACC. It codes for CSGGLAIGET. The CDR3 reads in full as CSGGLAIGETQYF.

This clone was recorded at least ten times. The sequenced part of the CDR3 DNA is TGTGCCAGTAGTATACTAGGGGCGCAGTACACCGGGGAG. Translated, it gives CASSILGAQYTGE. The whole CDR3 reads CASSILGAQYTGELFF. The chain couples TRBV19 to TRBJ2-2; the D gene is possibly TRBD1 (5 bases). From the germline J gene comes the end of the CDR3, since the read stops 3 residues before it. Germline CDR1 is LNHDA and CDR2 is SQIVND (reference sequence). The CDR3 consists of 16 residues. Deletions cut 2 bases from V and 3 bases from J, with 13 bases between.

The part of the CDR3 DNA that was read is TGTGCCAGCAGTGGCCCTCTGGACGCGTTCGGGGGGCCC. The encoded protein is CASSGPLDAFGGP. The CDR3 in full is CASSGPLDAFGGPQHF. V is TRBV6-1 and J is TRBJ1-5; TRBD1 might be the D (5 bases). The CDR3 end lies 3 residues beyond the end of the read and is filled in from the germline J gene. Germline values: CDR1 MNHNS, CDR2 SASEGT. Trimming shortened V by 4 bases and J by 9 bases, and 22 bases separated the two germline ends. CDR3 size: 16 residues.

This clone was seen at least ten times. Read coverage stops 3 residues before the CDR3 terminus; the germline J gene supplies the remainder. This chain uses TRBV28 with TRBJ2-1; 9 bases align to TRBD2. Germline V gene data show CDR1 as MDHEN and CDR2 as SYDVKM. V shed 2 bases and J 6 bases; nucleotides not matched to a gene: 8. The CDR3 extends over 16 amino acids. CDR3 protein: CASSLAGTSFFNEQFF. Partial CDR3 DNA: TGTGCCAGCAGTTTAGCCGGGACTAGCTTCTTCAATGAG.

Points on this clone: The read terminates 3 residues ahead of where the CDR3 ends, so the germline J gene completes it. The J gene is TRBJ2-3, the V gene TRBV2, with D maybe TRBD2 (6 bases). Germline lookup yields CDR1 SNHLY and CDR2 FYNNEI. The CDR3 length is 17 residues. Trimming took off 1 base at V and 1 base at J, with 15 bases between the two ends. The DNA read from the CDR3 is TGTGCCAGCAGTGAAGTAACTAGCCATCACGGCACAGATACG. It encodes CASSEVTSHHGTDT. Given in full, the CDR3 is CASSEVTSHHGTDTQYF.

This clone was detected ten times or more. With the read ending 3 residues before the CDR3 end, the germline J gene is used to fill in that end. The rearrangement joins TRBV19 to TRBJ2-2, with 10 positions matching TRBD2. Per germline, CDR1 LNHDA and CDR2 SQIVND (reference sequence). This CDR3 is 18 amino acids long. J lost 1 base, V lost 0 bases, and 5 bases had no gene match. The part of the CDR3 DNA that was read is TGTGCCAGTAGTATAGATCCGGGACTAGCGATGAACACCGGGGAG. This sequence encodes CASSIDPGLAMNTGE. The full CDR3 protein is CASSIDPGLAMNTGELFF.

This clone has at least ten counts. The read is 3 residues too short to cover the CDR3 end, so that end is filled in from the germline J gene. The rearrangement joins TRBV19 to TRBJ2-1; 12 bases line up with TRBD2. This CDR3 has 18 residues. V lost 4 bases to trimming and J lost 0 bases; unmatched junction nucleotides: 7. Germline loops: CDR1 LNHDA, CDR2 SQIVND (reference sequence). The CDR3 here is CASSRGLAGSSSYNEQFF. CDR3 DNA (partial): TGTGCCAGTAGTAGAGGACTAGCGGGGTCTAGCTCCTACAATGAG.

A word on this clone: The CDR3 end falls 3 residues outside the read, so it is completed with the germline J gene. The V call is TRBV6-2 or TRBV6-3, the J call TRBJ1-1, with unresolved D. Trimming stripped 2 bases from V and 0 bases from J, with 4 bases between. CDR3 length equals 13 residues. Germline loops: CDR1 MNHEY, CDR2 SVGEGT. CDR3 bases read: TGTGCCAGCAGTTACCAGATGAACACTGAA. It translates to CASSYQMNTE. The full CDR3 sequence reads CASSYQMNTEAFF.

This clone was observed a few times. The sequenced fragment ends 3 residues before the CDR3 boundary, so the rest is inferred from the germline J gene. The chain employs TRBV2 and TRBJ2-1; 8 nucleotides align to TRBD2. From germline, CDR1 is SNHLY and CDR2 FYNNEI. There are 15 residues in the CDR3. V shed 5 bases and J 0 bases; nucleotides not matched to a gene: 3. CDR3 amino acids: CASSPAGGSYNEQFF. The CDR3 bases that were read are TGTGCCAGCAGTCCGGCGGGAGGCTCCTACAATGAG.